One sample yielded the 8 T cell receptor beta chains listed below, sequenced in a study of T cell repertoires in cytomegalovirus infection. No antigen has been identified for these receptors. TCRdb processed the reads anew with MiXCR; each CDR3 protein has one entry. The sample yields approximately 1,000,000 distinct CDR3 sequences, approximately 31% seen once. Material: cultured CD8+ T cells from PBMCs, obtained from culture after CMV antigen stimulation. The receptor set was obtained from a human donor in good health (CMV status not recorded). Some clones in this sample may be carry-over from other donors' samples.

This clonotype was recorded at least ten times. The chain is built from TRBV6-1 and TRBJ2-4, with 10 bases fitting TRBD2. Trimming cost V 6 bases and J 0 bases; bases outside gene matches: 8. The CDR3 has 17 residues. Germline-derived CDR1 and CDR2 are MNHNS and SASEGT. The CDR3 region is CASRLAGALLAKNIQYF. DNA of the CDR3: TGTGCCAGCAGGCTAGCGGGGGCCCTCCTAGCCAAAAACATTCAGTACTTC.

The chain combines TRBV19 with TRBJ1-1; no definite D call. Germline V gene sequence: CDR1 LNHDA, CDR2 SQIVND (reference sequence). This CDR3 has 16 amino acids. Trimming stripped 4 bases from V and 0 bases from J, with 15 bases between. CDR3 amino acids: CASSTLRGYMNTEAFF. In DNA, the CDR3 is TGTGCCAGTAGTACCCTCCGAGGGTACATGAACACTGAAGCTTTCTTT.

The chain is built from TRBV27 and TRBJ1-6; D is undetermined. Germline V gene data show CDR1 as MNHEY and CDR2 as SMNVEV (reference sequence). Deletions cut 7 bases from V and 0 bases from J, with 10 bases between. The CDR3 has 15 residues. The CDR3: CASTYLSSYNSPLHF. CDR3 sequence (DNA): TGTGCCAGCACCTACCTAAGCTCCTATAATTCACCCCTCCACTTT.

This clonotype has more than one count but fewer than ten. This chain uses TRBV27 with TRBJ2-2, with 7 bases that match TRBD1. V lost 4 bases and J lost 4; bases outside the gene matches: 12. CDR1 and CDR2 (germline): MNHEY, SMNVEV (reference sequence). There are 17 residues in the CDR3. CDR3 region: CASSSIVSQGFTGELFF. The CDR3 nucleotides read TGTGCCAGCAGTTCGATCGTTTCACAGGGGTTCACCGGGGAGCTGTTTTTT.

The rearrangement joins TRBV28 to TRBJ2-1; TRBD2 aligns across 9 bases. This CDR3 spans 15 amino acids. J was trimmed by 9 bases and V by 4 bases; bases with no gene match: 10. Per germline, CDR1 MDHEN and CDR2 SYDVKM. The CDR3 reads CASSSERGALVEQFF. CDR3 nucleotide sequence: TGTGCCAGCAGTTCCGAGCGGGGGGCCCTTGTTGAGCAGTTCTTC.

This chain's CDR3 is CASGLWGGTNWNEKLFF. In nucleotides, the CDR3 is TGTGCTAGTGGTCTCTGGGGCGGAACAAACTGGAATGAAAAACTGTTTTTT. The chain joins TRBV12-5 to TRBJ1-4; maybe TRBD1 (5 bases). The germline V gene has CDR1 LGHNT and CDR2 FRNRAP. The CDR3 loop spans 17 amino acids. The germline V and J ends were trimmed by 5 bases and 5 bases, with 21 bases remaining between them.

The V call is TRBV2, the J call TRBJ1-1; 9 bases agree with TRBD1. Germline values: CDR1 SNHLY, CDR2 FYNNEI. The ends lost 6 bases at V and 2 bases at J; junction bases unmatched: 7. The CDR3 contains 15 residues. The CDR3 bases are TGTGCCAGCAGGACCCGGGACAGGGAAAACACTGAAGCTTTCTTT. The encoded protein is CASRTRDRENTEAFF.

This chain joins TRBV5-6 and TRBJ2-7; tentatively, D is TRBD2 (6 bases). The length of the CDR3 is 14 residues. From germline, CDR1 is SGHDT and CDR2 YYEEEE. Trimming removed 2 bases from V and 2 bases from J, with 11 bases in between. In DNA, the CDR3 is TGTGCCAGCAGCTTACTAGCAAACCCCTACGAGCAGTACGTC. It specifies CASSLLANPYEQYV.